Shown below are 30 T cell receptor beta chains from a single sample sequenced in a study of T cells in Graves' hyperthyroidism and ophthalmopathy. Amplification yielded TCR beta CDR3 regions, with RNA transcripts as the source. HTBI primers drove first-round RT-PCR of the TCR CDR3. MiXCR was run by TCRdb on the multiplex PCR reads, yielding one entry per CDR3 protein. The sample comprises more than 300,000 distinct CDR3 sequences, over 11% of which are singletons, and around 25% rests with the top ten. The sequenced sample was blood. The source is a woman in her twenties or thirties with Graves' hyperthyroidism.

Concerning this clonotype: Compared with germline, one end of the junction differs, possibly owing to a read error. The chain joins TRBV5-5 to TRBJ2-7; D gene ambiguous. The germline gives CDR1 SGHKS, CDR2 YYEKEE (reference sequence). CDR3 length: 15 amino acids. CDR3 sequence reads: CASSPSVVLDYEQYF. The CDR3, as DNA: TGCGCCAGCAGCCCATCCGTAGTTCTAGACTACGAGCAGTACTTC. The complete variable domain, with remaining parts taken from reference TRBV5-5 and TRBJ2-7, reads DAGVTQSPTHLIKTRGQQVTLRCSPISGHKSVSWYQQVLGQGPQFIFQYYEKEERGRGNFPDRFSARQFPNYSSELNVNALLLGDSALYLCASSPSVVLDYEQYFGPGTRLTVT.

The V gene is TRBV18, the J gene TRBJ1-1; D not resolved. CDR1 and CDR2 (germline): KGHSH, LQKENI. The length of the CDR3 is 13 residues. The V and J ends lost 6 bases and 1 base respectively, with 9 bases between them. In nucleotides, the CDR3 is TGTGCCAGCTCGCAGGACCAGAACACTGAAGCTTTCTTT. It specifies CASSQDQNTEAFF.

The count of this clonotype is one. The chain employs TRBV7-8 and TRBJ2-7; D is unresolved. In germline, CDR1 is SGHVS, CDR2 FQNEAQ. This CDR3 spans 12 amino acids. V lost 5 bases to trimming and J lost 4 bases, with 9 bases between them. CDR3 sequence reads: CASSIVAYEQYF. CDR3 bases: TGTGCCAGCAGCATAGTTGCATACGAGCAGTACTTC. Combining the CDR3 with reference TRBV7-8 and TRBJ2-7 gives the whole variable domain GAGVSQSPRYKVAKRGQDVALRCDPISGHVSLFWYQQALGQGPEFLTYFQNEAQLDKSGLPSDRFFAERPEGSVSTLKIQRTQQEDSAVYLCASSIVAYEQYFGPGTRLTVT.

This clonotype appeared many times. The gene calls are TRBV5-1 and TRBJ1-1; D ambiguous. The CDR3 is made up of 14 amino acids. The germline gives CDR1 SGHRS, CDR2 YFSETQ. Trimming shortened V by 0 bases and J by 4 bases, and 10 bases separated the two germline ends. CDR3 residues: CASSLGWEGTEAFF. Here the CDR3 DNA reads TGCGCCAGCAGCTTGGGATGGGAAGGCACTGAAGCTTTCTTT.

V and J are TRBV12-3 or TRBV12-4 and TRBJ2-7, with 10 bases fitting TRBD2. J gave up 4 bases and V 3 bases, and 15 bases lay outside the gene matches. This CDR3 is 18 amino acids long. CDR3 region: CASSLGALTSGFKYEQYF. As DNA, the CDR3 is TGTGCCAGCAGTTTGGGGGCCTTGACTAGCGGGTTCAAATACGAGCAGTACTTC.

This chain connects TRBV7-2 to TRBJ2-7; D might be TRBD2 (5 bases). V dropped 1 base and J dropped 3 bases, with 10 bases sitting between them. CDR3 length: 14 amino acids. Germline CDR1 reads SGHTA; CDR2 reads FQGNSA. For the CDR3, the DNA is TGTGCCAGCAGCTTAGGGCTAGCCTACTACGAGCAGTACTTC. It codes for CASSLGLAYYEQYF.

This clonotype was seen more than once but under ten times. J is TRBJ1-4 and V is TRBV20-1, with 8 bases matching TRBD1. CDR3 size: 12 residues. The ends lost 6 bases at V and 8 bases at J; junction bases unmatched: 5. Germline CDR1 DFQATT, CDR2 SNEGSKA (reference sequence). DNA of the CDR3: TGCAGTGCCGCCGGGACAGGAGAAAAACTGTTTTTT. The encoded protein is CSAAGTGEKLFF.

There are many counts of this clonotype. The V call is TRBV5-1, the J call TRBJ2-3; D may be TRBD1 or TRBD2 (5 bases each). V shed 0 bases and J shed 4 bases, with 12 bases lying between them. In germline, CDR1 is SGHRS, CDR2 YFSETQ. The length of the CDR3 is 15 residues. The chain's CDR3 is CASSLEGRGPDTQYF. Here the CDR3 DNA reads TGCGCCAGCAGCTTGGAGGGACGGGGACCAGATACGCAGTATTTT.

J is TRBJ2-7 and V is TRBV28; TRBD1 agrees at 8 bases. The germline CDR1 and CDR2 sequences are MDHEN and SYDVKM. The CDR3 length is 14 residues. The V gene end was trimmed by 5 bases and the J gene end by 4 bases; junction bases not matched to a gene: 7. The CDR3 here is CASSGGTGDYEQYF. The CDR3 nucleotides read TGTGCCAGCAGTGGGGGGACAGGAGATTACGAGCAGTACTTC.

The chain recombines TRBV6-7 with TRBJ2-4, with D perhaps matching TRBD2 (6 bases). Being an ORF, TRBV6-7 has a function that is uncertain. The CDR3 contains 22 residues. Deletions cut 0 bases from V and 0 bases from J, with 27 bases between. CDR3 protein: CASSYSRNPGRRGNLAKNIQYF. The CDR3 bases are TGTGCCAGCAGTTACTCGAGAAATCCGGGTCGGAGGGGAAACCTAGCCAAAAACATTCAGTACTTC.

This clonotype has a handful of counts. The CDR3 region has the DNA TGTGCCAGCAGCTTCTCGGAGGGGTGTTGCACAGATACGCAGTATTTT. Protein product: CASSFSEGCCTDTQYF. The chain has TRBV9 and TRBJ2-3; D is perhaps TRBD2 (6 bases). Trimming pared 4 bases from V and 1 base from J, leaving 16 bases between. In germline, CDR1 is SGDLS, CDR2 YYNGEE. The CDR3 sequence is 16 residues long.

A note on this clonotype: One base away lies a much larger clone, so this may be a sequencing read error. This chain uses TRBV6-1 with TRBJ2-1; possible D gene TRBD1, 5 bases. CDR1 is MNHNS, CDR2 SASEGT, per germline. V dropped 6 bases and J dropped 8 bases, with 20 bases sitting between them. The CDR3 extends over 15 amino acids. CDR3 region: CASSPVGVWKDEQFF. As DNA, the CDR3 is TGTGCCAGCAGCCCCGTAGGGGTTTGGAAGGATGAGCAGTTCTTC.

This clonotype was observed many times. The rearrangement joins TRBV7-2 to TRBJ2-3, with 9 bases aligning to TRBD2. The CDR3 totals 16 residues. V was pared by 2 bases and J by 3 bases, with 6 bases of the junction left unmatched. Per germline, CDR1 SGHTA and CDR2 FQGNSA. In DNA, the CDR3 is TGTGCCAGCAGCTTAATAAGGCGGGAGGGAACAGATACGCAGTATTTT. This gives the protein CASSLIRREGTDTQYF.

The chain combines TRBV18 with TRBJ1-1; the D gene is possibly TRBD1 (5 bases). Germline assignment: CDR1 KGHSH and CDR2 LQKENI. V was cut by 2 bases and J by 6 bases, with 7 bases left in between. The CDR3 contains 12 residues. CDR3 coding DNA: TGTGCCAGCTCACCAGGGGGATCTGAAGCTTTCTTT. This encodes CASSPGGSEAFF.

Here the CDR3 DNA reads TGCAGTGCTAGAGACCAAACCGGGACGGGCGGAAAACTGTTTTTT. This encodes CSARDQTGTGGKLFF. The gene calls are TRBV20-1 and TRBJ1-4; weak D call: TRBD1 (5 bases). Trimming took 0 bases from V and 10 from J, leaving 18 bases between them. In germline, CDR1 is DFQATT, CDR2 SNEGSKA (reference sequence). The CDR3 runs to 15 residues.

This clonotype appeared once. DNA for the CDR3: TGCAGTGCAGAATCCGAGCGGCACTTCACAGATACGCAGTATTTT. It yields the protein CSAESERHFTDTQYF. The V gene is TRBV20-1, the J gene TRBJ2-3; the D gene is possibly TRBD2 (5 bases). Trimming took 6 bases from V and 2 from J, leaving 18 bases between them. The CDR3 has 15 residues. In germline, CDR1 is DFQATT, CDR2 SNEGSKA (reference sequence).

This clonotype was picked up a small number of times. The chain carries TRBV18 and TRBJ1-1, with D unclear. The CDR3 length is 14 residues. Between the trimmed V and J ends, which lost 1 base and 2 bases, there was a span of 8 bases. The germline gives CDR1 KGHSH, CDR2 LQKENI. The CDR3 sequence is CASSPLPENTEAFF. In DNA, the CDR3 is TGTGCCAGCTCACCACTCCCGGAAAACACTGAAGCTTTCTTT.

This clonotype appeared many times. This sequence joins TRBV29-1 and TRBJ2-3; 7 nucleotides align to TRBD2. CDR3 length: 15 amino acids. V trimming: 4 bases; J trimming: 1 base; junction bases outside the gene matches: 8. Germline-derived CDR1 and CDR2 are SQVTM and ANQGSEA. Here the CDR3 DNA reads TGCAGCGTTGGGCGAGCGGGGATACGCACAGATACGCAGTATTTT. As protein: CSVGRAGIRTDTQYF.

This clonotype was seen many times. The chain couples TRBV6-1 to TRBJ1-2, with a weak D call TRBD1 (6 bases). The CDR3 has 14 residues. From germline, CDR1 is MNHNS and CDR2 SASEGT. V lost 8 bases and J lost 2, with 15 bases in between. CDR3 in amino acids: CASVRGGTNYGYTF. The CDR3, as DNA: TGTGCCAGCGTCCGTGGGGGGACAAACTATGGCTACACCTTC.

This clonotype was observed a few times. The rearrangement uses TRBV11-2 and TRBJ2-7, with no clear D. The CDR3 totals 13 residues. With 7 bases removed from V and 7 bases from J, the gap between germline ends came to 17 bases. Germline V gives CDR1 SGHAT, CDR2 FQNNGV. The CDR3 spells CASTSVVAREQYF. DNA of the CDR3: TGTGCCAGCACCAGTGTGGTAGCACGGGAGCAGTACTTC.

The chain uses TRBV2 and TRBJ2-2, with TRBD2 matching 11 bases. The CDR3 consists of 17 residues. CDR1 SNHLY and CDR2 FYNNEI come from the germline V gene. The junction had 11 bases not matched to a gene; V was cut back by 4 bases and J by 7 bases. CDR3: CASSASSGRVGYGELFF. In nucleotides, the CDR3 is TGTGCCAGCAGTGCCAGTAGCGGGAGGGTAGGATACGGGGAGCTGTTTTTT.

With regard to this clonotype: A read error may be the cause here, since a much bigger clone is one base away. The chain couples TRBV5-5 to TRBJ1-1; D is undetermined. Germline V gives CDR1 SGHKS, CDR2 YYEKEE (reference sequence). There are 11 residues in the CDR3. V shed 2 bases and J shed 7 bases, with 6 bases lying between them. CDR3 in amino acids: CASSLHREAFF. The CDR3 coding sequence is TGTGCCAGCAGCTTACACCGTGAAGCTTTCTTT.

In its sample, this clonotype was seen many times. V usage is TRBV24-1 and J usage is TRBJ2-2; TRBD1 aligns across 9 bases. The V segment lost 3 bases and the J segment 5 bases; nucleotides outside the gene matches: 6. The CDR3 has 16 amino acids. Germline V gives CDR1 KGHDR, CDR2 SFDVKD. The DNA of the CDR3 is TGTGCCACCAGTGATCTGGACAGGGGCGTGACCGGGGAGCTGTTTTTT. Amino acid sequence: CATSDLDRGVTGELFF.

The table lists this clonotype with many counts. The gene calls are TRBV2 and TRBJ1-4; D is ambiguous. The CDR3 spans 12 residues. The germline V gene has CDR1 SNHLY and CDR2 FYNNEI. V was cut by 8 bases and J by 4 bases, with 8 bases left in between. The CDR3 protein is CASGGDNEKLFF. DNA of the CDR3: TGTGCCAGCGGTGGGGATAATGAAAAACTGTTTTTT.

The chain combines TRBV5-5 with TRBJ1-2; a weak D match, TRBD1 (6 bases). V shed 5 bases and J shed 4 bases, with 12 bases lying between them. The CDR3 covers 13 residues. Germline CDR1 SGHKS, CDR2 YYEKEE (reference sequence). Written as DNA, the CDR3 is TGTGCCAGCAGTACCGGACAGTTCTATGGCTACACCTTC. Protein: CASSTGQFYGYTF.

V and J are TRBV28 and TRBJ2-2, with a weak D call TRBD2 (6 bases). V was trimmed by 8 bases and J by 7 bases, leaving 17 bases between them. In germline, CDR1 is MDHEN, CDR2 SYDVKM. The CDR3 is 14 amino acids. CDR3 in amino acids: CASGIFLGGGELFF. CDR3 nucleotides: TGTGCCAGCGGTATCTTCCTGGGGGGCGGGGAGCTGTTTTTT.

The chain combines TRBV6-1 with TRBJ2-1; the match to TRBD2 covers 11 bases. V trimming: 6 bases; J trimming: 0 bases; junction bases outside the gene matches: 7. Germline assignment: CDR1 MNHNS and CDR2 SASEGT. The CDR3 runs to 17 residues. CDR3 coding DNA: TGTGCCAGCAGCCGGACTAGCGGGCCCAGCTCCTACAATGAGCAGTTCTTC. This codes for CASSRTSGPSSYNEQFF.

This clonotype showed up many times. The DNA for the CDR3 is TGTGCCAGCAGTGACAGCCTTTGGAACACTGAAGCTTTCTTT. Its translation: CASSDSLWNTEAFF. The chain is built from TRBV25-1 and TRBJ1-1; D remains ambiguous. V was pared by 3 bases and J by 1 base, with 9 bases between. Germline CDR1 is MGHDK and CDR2 is SYGVNS. The CDR3 length is 14 residues.

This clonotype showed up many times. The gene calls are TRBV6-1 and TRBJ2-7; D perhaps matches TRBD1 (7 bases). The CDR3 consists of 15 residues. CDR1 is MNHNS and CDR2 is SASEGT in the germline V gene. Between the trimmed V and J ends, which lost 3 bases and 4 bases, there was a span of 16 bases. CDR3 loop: CASSDTRGTVYEQYF. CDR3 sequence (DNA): TGTGCCAGCAGTGACACCAGGGGGACTGTATACGAGCAGTACTTC.

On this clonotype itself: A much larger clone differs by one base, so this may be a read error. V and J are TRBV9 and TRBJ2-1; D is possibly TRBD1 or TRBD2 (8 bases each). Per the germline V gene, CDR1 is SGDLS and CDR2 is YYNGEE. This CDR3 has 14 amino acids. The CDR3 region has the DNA TGTGCCAGCAGCGGGACAGGGACTAGTAATGAGCACTTCTTC. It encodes CASSGTGTSNEHFF.